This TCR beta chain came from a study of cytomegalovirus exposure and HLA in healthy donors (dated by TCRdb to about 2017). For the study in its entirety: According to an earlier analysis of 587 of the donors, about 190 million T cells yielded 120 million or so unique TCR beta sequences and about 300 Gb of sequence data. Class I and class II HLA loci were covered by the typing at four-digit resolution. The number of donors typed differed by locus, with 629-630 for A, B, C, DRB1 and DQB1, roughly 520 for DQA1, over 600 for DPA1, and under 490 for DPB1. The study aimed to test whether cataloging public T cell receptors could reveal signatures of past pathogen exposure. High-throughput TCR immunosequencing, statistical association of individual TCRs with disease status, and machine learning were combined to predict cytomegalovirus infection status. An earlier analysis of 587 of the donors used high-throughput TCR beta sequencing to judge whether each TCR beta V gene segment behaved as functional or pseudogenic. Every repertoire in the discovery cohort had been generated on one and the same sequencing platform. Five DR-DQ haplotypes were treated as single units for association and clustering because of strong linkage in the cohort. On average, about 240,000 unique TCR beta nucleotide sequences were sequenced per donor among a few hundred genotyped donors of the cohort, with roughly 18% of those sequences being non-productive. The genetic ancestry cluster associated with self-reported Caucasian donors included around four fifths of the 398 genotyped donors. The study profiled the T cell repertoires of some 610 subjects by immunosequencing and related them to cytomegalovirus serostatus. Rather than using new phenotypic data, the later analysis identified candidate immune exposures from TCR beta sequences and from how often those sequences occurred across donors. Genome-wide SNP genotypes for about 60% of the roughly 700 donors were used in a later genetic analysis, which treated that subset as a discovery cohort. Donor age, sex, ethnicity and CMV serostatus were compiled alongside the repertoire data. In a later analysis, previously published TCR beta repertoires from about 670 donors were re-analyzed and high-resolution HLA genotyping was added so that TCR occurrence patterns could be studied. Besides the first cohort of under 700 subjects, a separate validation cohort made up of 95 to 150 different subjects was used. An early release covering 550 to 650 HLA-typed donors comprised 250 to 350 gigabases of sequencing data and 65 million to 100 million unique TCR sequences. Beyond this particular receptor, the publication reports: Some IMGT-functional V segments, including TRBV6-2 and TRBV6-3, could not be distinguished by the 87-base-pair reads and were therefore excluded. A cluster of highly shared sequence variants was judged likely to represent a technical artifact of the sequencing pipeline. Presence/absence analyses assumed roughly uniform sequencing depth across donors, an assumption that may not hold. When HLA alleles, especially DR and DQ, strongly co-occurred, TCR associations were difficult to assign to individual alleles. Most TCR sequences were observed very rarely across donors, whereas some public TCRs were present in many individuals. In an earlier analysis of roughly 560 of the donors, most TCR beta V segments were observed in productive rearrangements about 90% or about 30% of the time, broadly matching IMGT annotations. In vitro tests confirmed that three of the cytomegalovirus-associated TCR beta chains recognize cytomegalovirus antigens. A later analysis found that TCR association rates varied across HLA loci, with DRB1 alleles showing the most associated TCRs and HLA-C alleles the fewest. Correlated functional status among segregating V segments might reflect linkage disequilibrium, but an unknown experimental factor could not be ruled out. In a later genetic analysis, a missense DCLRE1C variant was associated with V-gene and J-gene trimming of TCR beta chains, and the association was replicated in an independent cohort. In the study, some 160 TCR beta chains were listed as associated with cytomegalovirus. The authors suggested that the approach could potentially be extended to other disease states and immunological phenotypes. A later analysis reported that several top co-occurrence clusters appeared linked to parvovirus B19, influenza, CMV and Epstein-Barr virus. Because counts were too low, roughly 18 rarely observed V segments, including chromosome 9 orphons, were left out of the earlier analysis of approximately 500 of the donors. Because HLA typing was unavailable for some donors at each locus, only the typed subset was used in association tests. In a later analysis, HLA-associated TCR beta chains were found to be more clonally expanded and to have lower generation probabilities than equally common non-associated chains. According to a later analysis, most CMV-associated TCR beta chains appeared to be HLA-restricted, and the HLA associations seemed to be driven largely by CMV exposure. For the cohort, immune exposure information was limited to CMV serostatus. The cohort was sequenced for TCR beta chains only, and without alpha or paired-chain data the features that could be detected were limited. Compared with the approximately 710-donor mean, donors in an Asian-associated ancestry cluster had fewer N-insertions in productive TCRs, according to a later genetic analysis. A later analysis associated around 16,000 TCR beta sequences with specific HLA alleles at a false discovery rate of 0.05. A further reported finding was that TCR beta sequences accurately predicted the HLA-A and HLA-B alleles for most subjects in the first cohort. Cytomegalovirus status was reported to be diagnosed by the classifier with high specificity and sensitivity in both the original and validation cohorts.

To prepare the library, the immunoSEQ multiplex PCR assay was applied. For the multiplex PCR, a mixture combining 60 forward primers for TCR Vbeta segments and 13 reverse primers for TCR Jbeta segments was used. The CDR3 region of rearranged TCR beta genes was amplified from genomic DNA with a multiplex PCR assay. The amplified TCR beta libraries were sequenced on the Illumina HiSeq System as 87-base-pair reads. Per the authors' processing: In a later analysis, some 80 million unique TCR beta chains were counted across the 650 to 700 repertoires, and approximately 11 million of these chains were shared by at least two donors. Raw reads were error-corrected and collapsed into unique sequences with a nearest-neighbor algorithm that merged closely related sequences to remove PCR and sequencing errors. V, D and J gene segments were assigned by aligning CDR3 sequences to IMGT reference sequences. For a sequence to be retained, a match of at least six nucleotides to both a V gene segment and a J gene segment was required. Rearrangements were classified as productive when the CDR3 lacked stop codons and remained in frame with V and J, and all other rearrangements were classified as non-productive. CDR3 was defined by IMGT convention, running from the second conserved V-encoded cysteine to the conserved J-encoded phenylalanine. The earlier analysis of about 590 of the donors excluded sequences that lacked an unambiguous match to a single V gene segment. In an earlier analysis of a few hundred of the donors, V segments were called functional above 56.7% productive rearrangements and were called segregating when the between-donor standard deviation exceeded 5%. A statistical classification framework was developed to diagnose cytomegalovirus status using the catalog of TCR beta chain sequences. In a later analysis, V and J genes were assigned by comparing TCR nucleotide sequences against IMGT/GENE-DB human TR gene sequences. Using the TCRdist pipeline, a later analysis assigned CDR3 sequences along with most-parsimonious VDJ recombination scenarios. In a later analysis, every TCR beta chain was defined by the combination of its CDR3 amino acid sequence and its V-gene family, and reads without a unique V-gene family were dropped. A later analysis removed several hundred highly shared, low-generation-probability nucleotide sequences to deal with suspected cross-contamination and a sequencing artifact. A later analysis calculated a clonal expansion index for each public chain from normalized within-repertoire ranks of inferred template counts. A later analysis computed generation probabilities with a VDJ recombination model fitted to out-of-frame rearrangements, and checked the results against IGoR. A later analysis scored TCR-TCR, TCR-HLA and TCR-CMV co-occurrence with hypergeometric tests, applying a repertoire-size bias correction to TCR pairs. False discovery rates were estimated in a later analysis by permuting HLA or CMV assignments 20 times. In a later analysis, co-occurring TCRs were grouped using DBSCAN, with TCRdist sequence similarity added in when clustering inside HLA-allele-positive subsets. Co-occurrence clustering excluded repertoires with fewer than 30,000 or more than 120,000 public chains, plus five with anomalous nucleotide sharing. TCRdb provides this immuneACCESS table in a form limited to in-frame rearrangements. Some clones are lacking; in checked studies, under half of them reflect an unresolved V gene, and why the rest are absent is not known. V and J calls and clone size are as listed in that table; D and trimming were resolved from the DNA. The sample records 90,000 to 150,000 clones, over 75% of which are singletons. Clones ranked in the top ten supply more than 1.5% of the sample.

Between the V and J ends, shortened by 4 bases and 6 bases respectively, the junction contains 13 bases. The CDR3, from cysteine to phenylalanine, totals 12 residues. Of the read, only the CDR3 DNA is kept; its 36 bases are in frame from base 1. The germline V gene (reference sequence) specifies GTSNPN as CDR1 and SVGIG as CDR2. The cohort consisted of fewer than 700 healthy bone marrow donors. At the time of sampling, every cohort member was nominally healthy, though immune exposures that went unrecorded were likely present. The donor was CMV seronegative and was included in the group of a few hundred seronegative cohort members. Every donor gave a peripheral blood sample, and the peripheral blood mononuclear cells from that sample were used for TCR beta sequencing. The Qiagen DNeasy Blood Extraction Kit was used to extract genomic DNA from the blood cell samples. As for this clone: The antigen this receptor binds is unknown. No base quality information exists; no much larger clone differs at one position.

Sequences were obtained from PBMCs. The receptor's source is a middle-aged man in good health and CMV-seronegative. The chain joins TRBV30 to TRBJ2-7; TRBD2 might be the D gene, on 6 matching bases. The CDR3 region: CAWKAGTSEQYF. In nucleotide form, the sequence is TGTGCCTGGAAGGCGGGAACGTCCGAGCAGTACTTC.